This T cell receptor beta chain was found in a study of T cell repertoires in cytomegalovirus infection. TCRdb processed the reads anew with MiXCR; each CDR3 protein has one entry. Of approximately 390,000 distinct CDR3 sequences listed, approximately 35% are singletons. The V and J ends lost 5 bases and 7 bases respectively, with 10 bases between them. From germline, CDR1 is SGHTA and CDR2 FQGNSA. CDR3 length: 12 amino acids. This clonotype was observed a handful of times. Its specificity is not known. Study-wide results and limits: Individuals carrying CMV plus the relevant HLA were identified by cumulative frequency of public TCR beta families.

The source is a human donor in good health (CMV status not recorded). Some clones in this sample may be carry-over from other donors' samples. The material sequenced was cultured PBMCs, taken from culture after CMV antigen stimulation. The V and J genes are TRBV7-2 and TRBJ2-3; D gene uncertain. CDR3 in DNA: TGTGCCAGCAGCCTGGACGGGTATACGCAGTATTTT. It yields the protein CASSLDGYTQYF.